A few counts support the clone carrying this T cell receptor (beta chain). Its antigen is not known. The sample comes from a study of T cell repertoires in cytomegalovirus infection. On the study more broadly: A matching HLA type, together with CMV infection, was signaled by public TCR beta signatures.

Overall study findings and caveats: Within the response measured ex vivo, HLA-C-restricted CMV-specific TCR beta clonotypes were dominant.

CDR3 length: 14 amino acids. Germline V gene sequence: CDR1 MNHEY, CDR2 SMNVEV (reference sequence). The trim removed 4 bases at V and 7 bases at J, leaving 7 bases unmatched. TCRdb recomputed calls from the reads with MiXCR, one row per CDR3 protein. The data contain 380,000 or so distinct CDR3 sequences, around a third of them singletons. Sequenced material: cultured PBMCs, taken from culture after CMV antigen stimulation. This clonotype was obtained from a human donor in good health (CMV status not recorded). Some clones in this sample may be carry-over from other donors' samples. This chain links TRBV27 with TRBJ2-1; the match to TRBD2 covers 7 bases. The CDR3 DNA reads TGTGCCAGCAGTTCCGGGTCGGGAGGTAATGAGCAGTTCTTC. The encoded protein is CASSSGSGGNEQFF.